The text below deals with one TCR beta chain. A TCRbeta library incorporating unique molecular identifiers was prepared. In TCRdb, the PCR reads were re-called with MiXCR into one record per CDR3 protein. The table lists some 640,000 distinct CDR3 sequences, around 16% of them singletons. The source of the sample is a study of T-cell reconstitution after alpha-beta-depleted transplantation in children. Germline V CDR1 and CDR2: MDHEN, SYDVKM. The CDR3 length is 14 residues. The V end lost 4 bases, the J end lost 1 base, and 10 bases lay between the germline ends. This sequence originates from a human donor who donated a stem cell graft to a child with acute myeloid leukemia. The sequencing used PBMCs from the stem cell graft donor, collected from the stem cell graft. The V and J genes are TRBV28 and TRBJ1-2; D possibly corresponds to TRBD1 (5 bases). CDR3 protein: CASSSRGRNYGYTF. CDR3 sequence (DNA): TGTGCCAGCAGTTCGCGGGGACGTAACTATGGCTACACCTTC.